Each of the 4 T cell receptor beta chains below was sequenced from the same sample in a study of human T cells and chemical hapten exposure. Time point noted: patch test 3, about 24 weeks after DPC sensitization. Treatment defined: therapeutic diphenylcyclopropenone sensitization with weekly scalp DPC. One entry per CDR3 protein results from TCRdb running MiXCR on the RACE reads. The sample records 62,000 or so distinct CDR3 sequences, roughly 11% being singletons. The sequenced sample was whole blood, obtained in connection with sensitization to the hapten diphenylcyclopropenone (DPC). The origin of the receptors is a woman in her twenties or thirties with alopecia areata. Some clones in this sample may be carry-over from other donors' samples.

This clonotype has ten or more counts. The CDR3 sequence: CASRLDGHSGNTIYF. CDR3 coding DNA: TGTGCCAGCAGACTGGACGGCCACTCTGGAAACACCATATATTTT. The V call is TRBV6-2 or TRBV6-3, the J call TRBJ1-3; no firm D call. CDR1 is MNHEY, CDR2 SVGEGT, per germline. The CDR3 consists of 15 residues. V was clipped by 6 bases and J by 0 bases, with 12 bases between them.

The V and J genes are TRBV20-1 and TRBJ2-4; D gene unclear. Between the trimmed V and J ends, which lost 0 bases and 10 bases, there was a span of 7 bases. This CDR3 spans 11 amino acids. Germline V gene data show CDR1 as DFQATT and CDR2 as SNEGSKA (reference sequence). In nucleotides, the CDR3 is TGCAGTGCTAGAGATAGGGATATTCAGTACTTC. Amino acid sequence: CSARDRDIQYF.

This clonotype was recorded many times. V is TRBV6-5 and J is TRBJ1-6; no clear D gene. Per germline, CDR1 MNHEY and CDR2 SVGAGI. The germline V and J ends were trimmed by 7 bases and 10 bases, with 20 bases remaining between them. CDR3 length equals 15 residues. The CDR3 loop reads CASTERARHLSPLHF. The DNA for the CDR3 is TGTGCCAGCACCGAACGGGCACGACACCTCTCACCCCTCCACTTT.

This clonotype was counted ten times or more. The chain employs TRBV5-1 and TRBJ1-2, with 10 bases fitting TRBD1. V gave up 0 bases and J gave up 6 bases; unmatched junction bases: 8. CDR3 length: 16 amino acids. Germline V lookup: CDR1 SGHRS, CDR2 YFSETQ. CDR3 nucleotide sequence: TGCGCCAGCAGCTTGGGGCGGACGACAGGGGGCCATGGCTACACCTTC. This translates into CASSLGRTTGGHGYTF.